The 6 T cell receptor beta chains given below trace back to one sample, sequenced in a study of blood T cell repertoires in COVID-19. Clones were sequenced by immunoSEQ multiplex PCR, and TCRdb holds only the in-frame ones, with some missing. The data hold some 500,000 clones, with less than 90% observed a single time. Sequencing was done on a sample of peripheral blood. Receptor source: a woman aged 50 to 60 with COVID-19, enrolled during active disease.

The CDR3 nucleotides read TGTGCCAGCAGTCTGGGACAGCCCTCTGGGGCCAACGTCCTGACTTTC. This translates into CASSLGQPSGANVLTF. The chain has TRBV2 and TRBJ2-6; 7 nucleotides align to TRBD1. Germline lookup yields CDR1 SNHLY and CDR2 FYNNEI. The V segment lost 5 bases and the J segment 0 bases; nucleotides outside the gene matches: 4. CDR3 length: 16 amino acids. Together with reference TRBV2 and TRBJ2-6, the CDR3 gives the full variable domain: EPEVTQTPSHQVTQMGQEVILRCVPISNHLYFYWYRQILGQKVEFLVSFYNNEISEKSEIFDDQFSVERPDGSNFTLKIRSTKLEDSAMYFCASSLGQPSGANVLTFGAGSRLTVL.

This chain uses TRBV30 with TRBJ2-3; 7 positions agree with TRBD1. Germline V CDR1 and CDR2: GTSNPN, SVGIG (reference sequence). This CDR3 region has 16 residues. J gave up 3 bases and V 3 bases, and 12 bases lay outside the gene matches. CDR3 coding DNA: TGTGCCTGGAGAGGGGGCAGGTTGAGTTCAACAGATACGCAGTATTTT. Translation gives CAWRGGRLSSTDTQYF.

As for this clone: Germline and junction disagree at one end, which may indicate a read error. V gene TRBV27 combines with J gene TRBJ1-5; D may be TRBD1 (6 bases). Germline V CDR1 and CDR2: MNHEY, SMNVEV (reference sequence). This CDR3 region has 15 residues. The CDR3 region has the DNA TGTGCCAGCAGTTTAGGGGGCCGCGAGCAAGCCCGGTTGTATTTT. This encodes CASSLGGREQARLYF.

The DNA of the CDR3 is TGTGCCAGCAGTAGGACACGGCGGCTGTTTTTT. This codes for CASSRTRRLFF. This chain joins TRBV12-3 or TRBV12-4 and TRBJ1-4, with a weak D call TRBD1 (5 bases). The CDR3 totals 11 residues. Trimming took off 5 bases at V and 14 bases at J, with 12 bases between the two ends.

The chain recombines TRBV29-1 with TRBJ2-6; tentative D call: TRBD1 (5 bases). V dropped 4 bases and J dropped 4 bases, with 8 bases sitting between them. The CDR3 loop spans 13 amino acids. Germline V gene lookup returns CDR1 SQVTM and CDR2 ANQGSEA. The CDR3: CSVVGVGANVLTF. DNA of the CDR3: TGCAGCGTTGTAGGGGTCGGGGCCAACGTCCTGACTTTC.

V is TRBV25-1 and J is TRBJ2-1, with a tentative D call TRBD1 (5 bases). Germline V lookup: CDR1 MGHDK, CDR2 SYGVNS. This CDR3 is 14 amino acids long. The V end was cut by 7 bases, the J end by 10 bases, with 20 bases between. The CDR3 loop reads CASTRTSPFGEQFF. The CDR3 bases are TGTGCCAGCACCAGGACATCCCCCTTTGGGGAGCAGTTCTTC.